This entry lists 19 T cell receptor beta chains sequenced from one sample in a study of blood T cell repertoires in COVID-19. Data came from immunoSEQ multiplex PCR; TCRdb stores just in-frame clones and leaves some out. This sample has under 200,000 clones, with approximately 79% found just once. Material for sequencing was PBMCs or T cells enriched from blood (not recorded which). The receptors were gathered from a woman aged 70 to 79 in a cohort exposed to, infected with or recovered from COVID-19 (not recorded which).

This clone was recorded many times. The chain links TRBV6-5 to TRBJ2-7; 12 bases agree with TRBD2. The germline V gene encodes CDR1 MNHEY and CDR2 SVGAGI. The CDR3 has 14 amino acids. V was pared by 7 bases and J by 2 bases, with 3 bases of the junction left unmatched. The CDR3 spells CASTGLAGTYEQYF. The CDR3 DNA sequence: TGTGCCAGCACCGGACTAGCGGGGACCTACGAGCAGTACTTC.

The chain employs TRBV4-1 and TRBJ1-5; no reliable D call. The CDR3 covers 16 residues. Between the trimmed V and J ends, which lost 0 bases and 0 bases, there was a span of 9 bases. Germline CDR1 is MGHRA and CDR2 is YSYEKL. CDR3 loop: CASSQEGSFSNQPQHF. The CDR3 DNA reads TGCGCCAGCAGCCAAGAAGGGAGTTTTAGCAATCAGCCCCAGCATTTT.

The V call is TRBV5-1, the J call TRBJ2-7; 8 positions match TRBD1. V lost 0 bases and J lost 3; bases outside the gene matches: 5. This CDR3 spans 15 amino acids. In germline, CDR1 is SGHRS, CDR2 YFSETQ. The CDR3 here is CASSLEPGGGYEQYF. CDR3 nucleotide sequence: TGCGCCAGCAGCTTGGAGCCAGGGGGCGGCTACGAGCAGTACTTC. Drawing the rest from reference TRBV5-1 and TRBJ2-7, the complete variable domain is KAGVTQTPRYLIKTRGQQVTLSCSPISGHRSVSWYQQTPGQGLQFLFEYFSETQRNKGNFPGRFSGRQFSNSRSEMNVSTLELGDSALYLCASSLEPGGGYEQYFGPGTRLTVT.

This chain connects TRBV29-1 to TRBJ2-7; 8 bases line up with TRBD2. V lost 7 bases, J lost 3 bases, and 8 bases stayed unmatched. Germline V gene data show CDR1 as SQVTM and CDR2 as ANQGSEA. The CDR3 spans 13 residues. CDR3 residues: CSASSGPNYEQYF. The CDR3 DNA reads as TGCAGCGCGTCTAGCGGGCCTAACTACGAGCAGTACTTC.

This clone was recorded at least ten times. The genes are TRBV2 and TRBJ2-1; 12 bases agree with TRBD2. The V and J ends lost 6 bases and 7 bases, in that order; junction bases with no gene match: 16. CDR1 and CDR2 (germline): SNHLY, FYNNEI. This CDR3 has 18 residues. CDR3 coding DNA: TGTGCCAGCAGCGGGACTAGCGGGTTCCCTACCCGACGGAATGAGCAGTTCTTC. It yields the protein CASSGTSGFPTRRNEQFF.

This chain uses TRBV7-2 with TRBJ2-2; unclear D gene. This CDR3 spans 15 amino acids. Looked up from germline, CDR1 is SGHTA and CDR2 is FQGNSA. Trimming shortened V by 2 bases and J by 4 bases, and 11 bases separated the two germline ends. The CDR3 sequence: CASSLLIQSTGELFF. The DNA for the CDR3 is TGTGCCAGCAGCTTATTAATACAGAGCACCGGGGAGCTGTTTTTT.

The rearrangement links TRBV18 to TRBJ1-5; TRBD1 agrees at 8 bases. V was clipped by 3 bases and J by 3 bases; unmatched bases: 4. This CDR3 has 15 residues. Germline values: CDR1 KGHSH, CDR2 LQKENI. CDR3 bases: TGTGCCAGCTCACCCTCGACAGGGGTCAATCAGCCCCAGCATTTT. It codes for CASSPSTGVNQPQHF.

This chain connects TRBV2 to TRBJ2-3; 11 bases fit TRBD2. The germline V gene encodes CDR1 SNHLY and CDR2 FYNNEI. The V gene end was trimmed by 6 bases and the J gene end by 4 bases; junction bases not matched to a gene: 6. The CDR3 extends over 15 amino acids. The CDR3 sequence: CASRTTSGIADTQYF. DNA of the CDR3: TGTGCCAGCAGGACGACTAGCGGGATCGCAGATACGCAGTATTTT.

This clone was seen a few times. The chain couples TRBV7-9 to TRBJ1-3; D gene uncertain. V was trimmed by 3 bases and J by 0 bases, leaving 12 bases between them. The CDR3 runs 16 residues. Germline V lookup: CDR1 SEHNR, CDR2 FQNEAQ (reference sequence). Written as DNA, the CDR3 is TGTGCCAGCAGCTTGTATACTAGTATCTCTGGAAACACCATATATTTT. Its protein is CASSLYTSISGNTIYF.

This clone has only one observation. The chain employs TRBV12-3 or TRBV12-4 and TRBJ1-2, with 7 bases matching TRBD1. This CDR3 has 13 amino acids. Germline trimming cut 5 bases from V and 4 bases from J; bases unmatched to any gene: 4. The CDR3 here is CASSPTGAYGYTF. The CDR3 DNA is TGTGCCAGCAGTCCTACAGGGGCCTATGGCTACACCTTC.

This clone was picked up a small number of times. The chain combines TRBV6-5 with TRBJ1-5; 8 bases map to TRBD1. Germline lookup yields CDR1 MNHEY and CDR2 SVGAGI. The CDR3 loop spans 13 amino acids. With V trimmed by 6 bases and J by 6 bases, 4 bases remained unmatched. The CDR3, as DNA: TGTGCCAGCAGCGACAGGGGTTTTCAGCCCCAGCATTTT. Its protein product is CASSDRGFQPQHF.

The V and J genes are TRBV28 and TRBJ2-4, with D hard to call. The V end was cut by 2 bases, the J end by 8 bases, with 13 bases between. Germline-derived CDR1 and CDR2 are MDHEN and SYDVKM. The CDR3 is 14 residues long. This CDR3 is CASSLSLPADIQYF. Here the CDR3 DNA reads TGTGCCAGCAGTTTAAGCCTCCCTGCGGACATTCAGTACTTC.

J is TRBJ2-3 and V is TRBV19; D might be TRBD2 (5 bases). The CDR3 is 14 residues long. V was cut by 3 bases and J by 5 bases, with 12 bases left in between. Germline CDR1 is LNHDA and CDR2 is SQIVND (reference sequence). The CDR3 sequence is CASSMGRSGDTQYF. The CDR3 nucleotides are TGTGCCAGTAGTATGGGCCGAAGCGGAGATACGCAGTATTTT.

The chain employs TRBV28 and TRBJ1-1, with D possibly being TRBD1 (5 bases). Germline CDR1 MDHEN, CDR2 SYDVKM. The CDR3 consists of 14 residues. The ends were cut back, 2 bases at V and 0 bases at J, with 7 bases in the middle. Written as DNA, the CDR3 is TGTGCCAGCAGTTTAACAGGAGTGAACACTGAAGCTTTCTTT. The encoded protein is CASSLTGVNTEAFF.

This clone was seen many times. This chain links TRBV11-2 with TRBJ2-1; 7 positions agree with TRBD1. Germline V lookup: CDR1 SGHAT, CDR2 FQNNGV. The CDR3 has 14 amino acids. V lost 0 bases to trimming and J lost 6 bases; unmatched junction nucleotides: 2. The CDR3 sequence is CASSLERGPNEQFF. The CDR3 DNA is TGTGCCAGCAGCTTAGAGAGGGGGCCCAATGAGCAGTTCTTC. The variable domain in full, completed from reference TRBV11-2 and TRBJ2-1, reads EAGVAQSPRYKIIEKRQSVAFWCNPISGHATLYWYQQILGQGPKLLIQFQNNGVVDDSQLPKDRFSAERLKGVDSTLKIQPAKLEDSAVYLCASSLERGPNEQFFGPGTRLTVL.

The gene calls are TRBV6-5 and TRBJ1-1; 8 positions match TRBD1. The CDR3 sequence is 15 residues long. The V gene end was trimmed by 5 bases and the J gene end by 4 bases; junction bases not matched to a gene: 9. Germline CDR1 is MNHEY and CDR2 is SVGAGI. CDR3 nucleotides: TGTGCCAGCAGTCCATTCTATCAGGGGGCCACTGAAGCTTTCTTT. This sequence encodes CASSPFYQGATEAFF.

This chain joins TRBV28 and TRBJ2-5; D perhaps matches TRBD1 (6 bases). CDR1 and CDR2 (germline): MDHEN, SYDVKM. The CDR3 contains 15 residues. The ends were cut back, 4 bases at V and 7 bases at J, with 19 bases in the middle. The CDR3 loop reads CASSYRDLGIRTQYF. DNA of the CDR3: TGTGCCAGCAGTTACAGGGATCTGGGAATAAGGACCCAGTACTTC.

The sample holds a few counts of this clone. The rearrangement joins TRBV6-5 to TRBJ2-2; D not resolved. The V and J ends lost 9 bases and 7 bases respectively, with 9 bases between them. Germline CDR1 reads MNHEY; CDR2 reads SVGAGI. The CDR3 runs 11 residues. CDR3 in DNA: TGTGCCAGTACGGGTTTCGGGGAGCTGTTTTTT. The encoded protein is CASTGFGELFF.

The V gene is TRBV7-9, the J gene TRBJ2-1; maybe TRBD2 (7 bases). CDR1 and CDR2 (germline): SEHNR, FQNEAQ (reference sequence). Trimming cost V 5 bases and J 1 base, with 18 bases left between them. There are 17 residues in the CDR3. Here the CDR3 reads CASSMGGQSLSYNEQFF. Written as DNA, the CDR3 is TGTGCCAGCAGCATGGGGGGGCAGTCCTTATCCTACAATGAGCAGTTCTTC. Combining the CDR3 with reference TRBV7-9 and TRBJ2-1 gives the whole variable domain DTGVSQNPRHKITKRGQNVTFRCDPISEHNRLYWYRQTLGQGPEFLTYFQNEAQLEKSRLLSDRFSAERPKGSFSTLEIQRTEQGDSAMYLCASSMGGQSLSYNEQFFGPGTRLTVL.